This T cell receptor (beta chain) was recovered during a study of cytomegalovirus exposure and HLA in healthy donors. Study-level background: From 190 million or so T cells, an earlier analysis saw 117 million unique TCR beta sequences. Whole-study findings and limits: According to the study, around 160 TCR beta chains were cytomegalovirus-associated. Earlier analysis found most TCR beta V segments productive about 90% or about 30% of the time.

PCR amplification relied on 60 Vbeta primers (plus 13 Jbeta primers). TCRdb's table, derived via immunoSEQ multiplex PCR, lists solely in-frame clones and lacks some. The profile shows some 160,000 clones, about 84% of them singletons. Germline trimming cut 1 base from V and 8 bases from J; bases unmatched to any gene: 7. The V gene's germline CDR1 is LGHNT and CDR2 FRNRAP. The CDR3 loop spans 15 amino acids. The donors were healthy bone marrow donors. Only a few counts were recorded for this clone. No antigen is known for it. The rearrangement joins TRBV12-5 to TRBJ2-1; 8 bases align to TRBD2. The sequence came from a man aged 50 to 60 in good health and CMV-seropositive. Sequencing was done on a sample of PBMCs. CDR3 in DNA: TGTGCTAGTGGTTTGGGACTAGCGCGAACGGATGAGCAGTTCTTC. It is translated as CASGLGLARTDEQFF.